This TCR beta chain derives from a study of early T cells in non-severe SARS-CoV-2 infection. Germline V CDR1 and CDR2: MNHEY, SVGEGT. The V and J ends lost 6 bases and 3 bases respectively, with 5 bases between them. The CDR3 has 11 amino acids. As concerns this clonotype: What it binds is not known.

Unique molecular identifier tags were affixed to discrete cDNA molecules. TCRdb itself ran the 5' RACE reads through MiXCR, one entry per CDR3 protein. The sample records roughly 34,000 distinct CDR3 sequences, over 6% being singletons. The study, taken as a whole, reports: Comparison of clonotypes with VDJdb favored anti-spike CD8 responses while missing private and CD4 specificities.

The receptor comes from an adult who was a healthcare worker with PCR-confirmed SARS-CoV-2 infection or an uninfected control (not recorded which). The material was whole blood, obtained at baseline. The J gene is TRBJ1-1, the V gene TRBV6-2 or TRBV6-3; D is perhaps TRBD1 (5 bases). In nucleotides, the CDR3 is TGTGCCAGCAGACAGGACACTGAAGCTTTCTTT. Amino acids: CASRQDTEAFF.